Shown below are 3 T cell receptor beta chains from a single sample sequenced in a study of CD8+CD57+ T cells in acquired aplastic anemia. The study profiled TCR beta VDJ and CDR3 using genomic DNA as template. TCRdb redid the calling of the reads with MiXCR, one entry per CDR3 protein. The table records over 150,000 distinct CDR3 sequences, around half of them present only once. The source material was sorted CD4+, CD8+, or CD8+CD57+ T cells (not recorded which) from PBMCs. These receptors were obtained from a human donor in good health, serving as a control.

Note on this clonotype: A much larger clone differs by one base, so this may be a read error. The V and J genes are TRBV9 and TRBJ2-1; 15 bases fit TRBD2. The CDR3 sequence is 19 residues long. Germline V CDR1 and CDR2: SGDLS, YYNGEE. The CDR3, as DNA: TGTGCCAGCAGCGTTGGACTAGCGGGGGGGCGAGGGTCCTACAATGAGCAGTCCTTC. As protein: CASSVGLAGGRGSYNEQSF.

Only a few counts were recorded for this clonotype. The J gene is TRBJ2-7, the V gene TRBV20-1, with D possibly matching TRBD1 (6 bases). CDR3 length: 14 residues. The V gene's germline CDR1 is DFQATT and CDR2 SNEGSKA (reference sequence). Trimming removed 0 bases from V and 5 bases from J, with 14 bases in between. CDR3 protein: CSAREGAQDHEQYF. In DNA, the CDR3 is TGCAGTGCTAGAGAGGGGGCACAGGACCACGAGCAGTACTTC.

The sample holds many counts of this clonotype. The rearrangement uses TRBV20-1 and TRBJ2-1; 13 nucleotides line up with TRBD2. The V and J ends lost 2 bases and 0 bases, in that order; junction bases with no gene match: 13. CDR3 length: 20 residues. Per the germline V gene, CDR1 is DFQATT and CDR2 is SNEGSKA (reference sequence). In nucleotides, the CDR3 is TGCAGTGCTAGAAGTCTCACTAGCGGGGGGGGCCCCAGCTCCTACAATGAGCAGTTCTTC. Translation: CSARSLTSGGGPSSYNEQFF.